These 13 T cell receptor beta chains were all obtained from the same sample, sequenced in a study of blood T cell repertoires in COVID-19. Libraries were prepared by immunoSEQ multiplex PCR; TCRdb keeps only in-frame clonotypes and omits some of them. The profile shows approximately 320,000 clones, approximately 85% of them singletons. Sequenced sample: peripheral blood. All receptors derive from a human donor in a cohort sampled during active COVID-19.

The chain's CDR3 is CASSFDRVNYGYTF. The CDR3 DNA follows: TGTGCCAGCAGCTTTGACAGGGTGAACTATGGCTACACCTTC. The chain joins TRBV5-4 to TRBJ1-2; 7 positions agree with TRBD1. CDR1 and CDR2 (germline): SGHNT, YYREEE (reference sequence). The trim removed 2 bases at V and 2 bases at J, leaving 3 bases unmatched. The CDR3 is made up of 14 amino acids.

The rearrangement links TRBV27 to TRBJ1-5; TRBD1 is a possible D gene (5 bases). The CDR3 consists of 13 residues. Germline loops: CDR1 MNHEY, CDR2 SMNVEV (reference sequence). V was trimmed by 10 bases and J by 1 base, leaving 11 bases between them. The CDR3 coding sequence is TGTGCCACAGGATGGGGCAGCAATCAGCCCCAGCATTTT. It codes for CATGWGSNQPQHF.

The V and J genes are TRBV19 and TRBJ2-1, with 8 nucleotides matching TRBD1. The CDR3 is 17 residues long. After removal of 7 bases from V and 0 bases from J, the junction contained 11 bases not matched to a gene. The germline CDR1 and CDR2 sequences are LNHDA and SQIVND (reference sequence). The CDR3 protein is CASTRFLGTGSYNEQFF. CDR3 nucleotide sequence: TGTGCCAGTACCCGATTTCTCGGGACAGGCTCCTACAATGAGCAGTTCTTC.

This rearrangement joins TRBV7-2 to TRBJ1-6; D remains unclear. Trimming took off 7 bases at V and 0 bases at J, with 10 bases between the two ends. Looked up from germline, CDR1 is SGHTA and CDR2 is FQGNSA. The CDR3 loop spans 15 amino acids. The CDR3 DNA is TGTGCCAGCACTCTAACGGGCTCCTATAATTCACCCCTCCACTTT. Its translation: CASTLTGSYNSPLHF.

The chain is built from TRBV11-3 and TRBJ2-1; 9 bases line up with TRBD1. Trimming cost V 5 bases and J 10 bases; bases outside gene matches: 18. Looked up from germline, CDR1 is SGHNT and CDR2 is YENEEA. The CDR3 spans 17 residues. The CDR3 coding sequence is TGTGCCAGCAGCATTCATTCTGGTGACAGGGGGGCGGACGAGCAGTTCTTC. Translating it yields CASSIHSGDRGADEQFF.

The chain combines TRBV27 with TRBJ2-7; weak D call: TRBD1 (5 bases). From germline, CDR1 is MNHEY and CDR2 SMNVEV (reference sequence). Trimming pared 6 bases from V and 1 base from J, leaving 16 bases between. The CDR3 extends over 15 amino acids. DNA for the CDR3: TGTGCCAGCAGGGCCCTGACAGTGACGTCCTACGAGCAGTACTTC. Translating it yields CASRALTVTSYEQYF.

Here the CDR3 reads CASSLGQGTNTGELFF. In DNA form, the CDR3 reads TGCGCCAGCAGCTTGGGACAGGGCACGAACACCGGGGAGCTGTTTTTT. This chain connects TRBV5-1 to TRBJ2-2, with 7 bases that match TRBD1. Germline-derived CDR1 and CDR2 are SGHRS and YFSETQ. V lost 0 bases to trimming and J lost 0 bases; unmatched junction nucleotides: 2. CDR3 length: 16 residues.

The chain uses TRBV9 and TRBJ2-1; 8 positions agree with TRBD2. After removal of 2 bases from V and 1 base from J, the junction contained 11 bases not matched to a gene. Germline CDR1 is SGDLS and CDR2 is YYNGEE. The CDR3 is made up of 18 amino acids. CDR3 DNA sequence: TGTGCCAGCAGCGTGCGTGGCAGTAGCGGGGCTTCCTACAATGAGCAGTTCTTC. Its translation is CASSVRGSSGASYNEQFF.

CDR3 protein: CASRDTGSQPQHF. The CDR3, as DNA: TGTGCCAGCAGGGATACAGGTTCTCAGCCCCAGCATTTT. V is TRBV2 and J is TRBJ1-5; weak D call: TRBD1 (5 bases). This CDR3 is 13 amino acids long. Per the germline V gene, CDR1 is SNHLY and CDR2 is FYNNEI. Trimming removed 6 bases from V and 6 bases from J, with 12 bases in between.

The V call is TRBV24-1, the J call TRBJ1-2; D is ambiguous. The germline CDR1 and CDR2 sequences are KGHDR and SFDVKD. V dropped 5 bases and J dropped 5 bases, with 5 bases sitting between them. The CDR3 runs to 11 residues. The CDR3 loop is CATSANYGYTF. As DNA, the CDR3 is TGTGCCACCAGTGCAAATTATGGCTACACCTTC.

The rearrangement joins TRBV11-2 to TRBJ1-1; D is unclear. The CDR3 consists of 13 residues. The germline V gene encodes CDR1 SGHAT and CDR2 FQNNGV. The germline V and J ends were trimmed by 4 bases and 5 bases, with 11 bases remaining between them. The CDR3 DNA sequence: TGTGCCAGCAGCTCCCGGGTCATAACTGAAGCTTTCTTT. It encodes CASSSRVITEAFF.

This chain connects TRBV18 to TRBJ1-5; D is unresolved. The CDR3 totals 14 residues. V lost 2 bases to trimming and J lost 4 bases, with 9 bases between them. Germline V lookup: CDR1 KGHSH, CDR2 LQKENI. Written as DNA, the CDR3 is TGTGCCAGCTCACCAGGGTCGGGGAATCAGCCCCAGCATTTT. Translating gives CASSPGSGNQPQHF. Full variable domain (rest looked up from reference TRBV18 and TRBJ1-5): NAGVMQNPRHLVRRRGQEARLRCSPMKGHSHVYWYRQLPEEGLKFMVYLQKENIIDESGMPKERFSAEFPKEGPSILRIQQVVRGDSAAYFCASSPGSGNQPQHFGDGTRLSIL.

A single count supports this clone. In DNA, the CDR3 is TGTGCCAGCAGTTCGGAGATGTCCTACGAGCAGTACTTC. Protein: CASSSEMSYEQYF. The chain recombines TRBV12-3 or TRBV12-4 with TRBJ2-7, with D unclear. This CDR3 is 13 amino acids long. Deletions cut 4 bases from V and 1 base from J, with 8 bases between.